What follows are 3 T cell receptor beta chains derived from one specimen sequenced in a study of T cells in Graves' hyperthyroidism and ophthalmopathy. Authors of the study amplified TCR beta CDR3 regions from RNA transcripts. HTBI primers were the set used in a first-round RT-PCR of the TCR CDR3. A single record per CDR3 protein comes from TCRdb applying MiXCR to the multiplex PCR reads. The table lists about 510,000 distinct CDR3 sequences, about 45% of them singletons. Sequenced material: peripheral blood or thyroid tissue (not recorded which). These receptors all stem from an adult woman with Graves' disease, either hyperthyroidism or ophthalmopathy (not recorded which).

J is TRBJ1-5 and V is TRBV7-7; 7 positions agree with TRBD1. Germline V CDR1 and CDR2: SSHAT, FNYEAQ (reference sequence). Trimming at V came to 5 bases and at J to 6 bases, leaving 7 bases not matched to a gene. The length of the CDR3 is 14 residues. CDR3 nucleotide sequence: TGTGCCAGCAGCCCGCGACAGGGTGCTCAGCCCCAGCATTTT. Protein: CASSPRQGAQPQHF.

This chain uses TRBV14 with TRBJ2-5, with D unclear. The CDR3 contains 12 residues. Trimming took off 2 bases at V and 5 bases at J, with 6 bases between the two ends. Germline lookup yields CDR1 SGHDN and CDR2 FVKESK. The CDR3 loop is CASSQRSETQYF. The CDR3 bases are TGTGCCAGCAGCCAACGGAGCGAGACCCAGTACTTC.

This clonotype was detected a few times. This rearrangement joins TRBV3-1 to TRBJ1-2, with D perhaps matching TRBD1 (6 bases). This CDR3 is 12 amino acids long. Looked up from germline, CDR1 is LGHDT and CDR2 is YNNKEL (reference sequence). The V end lost 2 bases, the J end lost 8 bases, and 9 bases lay between the germline ends. The CDR3 region has the DNA TGTGCCAGCAGCCAAATAGACAGGGGCTACACCTTC. This codes for CASSQIDRGYTF.